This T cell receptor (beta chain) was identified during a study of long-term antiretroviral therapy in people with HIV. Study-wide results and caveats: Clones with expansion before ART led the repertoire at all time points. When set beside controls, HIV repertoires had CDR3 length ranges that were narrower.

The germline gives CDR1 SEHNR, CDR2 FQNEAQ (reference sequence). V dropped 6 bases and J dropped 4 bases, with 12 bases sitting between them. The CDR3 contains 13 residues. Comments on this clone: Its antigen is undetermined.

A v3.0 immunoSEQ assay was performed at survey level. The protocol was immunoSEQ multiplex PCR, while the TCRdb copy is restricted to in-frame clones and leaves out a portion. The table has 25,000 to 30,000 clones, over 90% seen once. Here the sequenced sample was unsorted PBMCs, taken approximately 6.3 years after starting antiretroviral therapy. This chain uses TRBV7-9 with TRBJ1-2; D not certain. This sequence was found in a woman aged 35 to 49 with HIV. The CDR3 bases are TGTGCCAGCAGTCTAGCACAGTCCTATGGCTACACCTTC. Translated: CASSLAQSYGYTF.